This TCR beta chain derives from a study of CXCR3-negative and CXCR3-positive naive CD8 T cells. In germline, CDR1 is SEHNR, CDR2 FQNEAQ (reference sequence). CDR3 length: 15 residues. TRB cDNA libraries were made by UMI-labeled 5' RACE. Using the 5' RACE reads, TCRdb records one entry per CDR3 protein without DNA. This sample contains around 92,000 distinct CDR3 sequences. The clonotype was recovered from a human donor in good health. Some clones in this sample may be carry-over from other donors' samples. The J gene is TRBJ2-1, the V gene TRBV7-9; the TRBD2 assignment by TCRdb is unverifiable without DNA. Sequencing was performed on naive CXCR3- CD8+ T cells from blood. Subset specified: CD45RO-CCR7+CD27+CD95- naive CD8+ T cells lacking CXCR3 (TNR3-). This CDR3 is CASSPAGGAYNEQFF.